This T cell receptor beta chain was recovered during a study of OX40 agonist ivuxolimab in advanced cancers. General notes on the study: The costimulatory receptor OX40 (CD134) was targeted by ivuxolimab, a fully human IgG2 agonistic monoclonal antibody. Intravenous ivuxolimab was administered to patients every 2 weeks at six dose levels: 0.01, 0.1, 0.3, 1.5, 3 and 10 mg/kg. Among the roughly 52 dose-escalation patients, approximately 20 had hepatocellular carcinoma, 15 or so melanoma, 9 renal cell carcinoma and 9 head and neck cancer. The dose-escalation cohort was 82.7% male with a mean age of about 65 years, ranging from 23 to 79. Patients were allowed to have had prior anti-PD-1, anti-PD-L1 or anti-CTLA-4 therapy, and more than 30% of the dose-escalation patients had previously received checkpoint inhibitors. Three dose-escalation patients achieved partial responses, one with hepatocellular carcinoma and two with cutaneous melanoma. The point of sequencing TCRbeta in the periphery was to test whether ivuxolimab changed TCR sequence diversity and drove clonal T-cell expansion. The paper covers the monotherapy dose-escalation part of the phase I ivuxolimab trial, which included N = 52 patients.

The CDR3 sequence holds 14 residues, the cysteine and phenylalanine included. Kept here is only the CDR3 DNA, which spans 42 bases and is read in frame from base 1. Per the germline V gene, SGHTA is the CDR1 and FQGNSA is the CDR2. Clipping removes 5 bases from V and 9 bases from J, with 10 as the unmatched junction base count. Genomic DNA was extracted from sorted cells for sequencing of the TCRbeta CDR3 region. TCRbeta CDR3 regions were sequenced using the immunoSEQ Assay. As stored in TCRdb, this immuneACCESS dataset retains in-frame rearrangements with V and J assigned. A fraction of the clones does not appear; measured against another copy, unresolved V genes explain less than half of the discrepancy, and the remainder lacks a known reason. Within this sample are tens of thousands of clones, with around 90% of them counted one time only. Clones ranked in the top ten supply 0.33% of the sample.

As to this clone: It lacks a known antigen. Base qualities are not recorded, but no much larger clone differs from it by a single base.

Patients with a history of autoimmune disease or receiving systemic immunosuppression were excluded from the trial. Peripheral blood for TCR sequencing was collected from all dose cohorts at baseline, on cycle 4 day 1, and on cycle 7 day 1. The samples were drawn from a first-in-human, open-label, multicenter phase I dose-escalation trial of ivuxolimab. Adults with locally advanced or metastatic head and neck squamous cell, hepatocellular, melanoma or renal cell carcinoma were enrolled in the trial. CD4+ and CD8+ T cells were sorted separately from peripheral blood before TCR sequencing. Results the study describes overall, beyond this receptor: In partial responders in the 0.1-3.0 mg/kg groups, normalized peripheral clonal expansion was found to be among the lowest, especially among CD8+ T cells. Low levels of normalized T-cell clonal expansion were also seen in some patients who did not respond. On average, CD8+ T cells showed more expanded clones than CD4+ T cells after ivuxolimab. At doses of 0.1 to 3.0 mg/kg, clonal expansion of both CD4+ and CD8+ T cells in blood was seen between baseline and week 6. The antigen specificity of the peripheral T cells that underwent clonal expansion was not determined.

This sequence originates from an adult with an advanced solid tumor such as melanoma, head and neck, liver or kidney cancer. The chain was built from TRBV7-2 and TRBJ2-1, and 7 junctional nucleotides match TRBD2. Sequences were derived from CD4+ or CD8+ T cells sorted from blood, sampled in a trial of the OX40 agonist ivuxolimab. This receptor has the CDR3 CASSTGLGVGEQFF. The DNA reads as follows: TGTGCCAGCAGCACTGGACTAGGCGTGGGTGAGCAGTTCTTC.